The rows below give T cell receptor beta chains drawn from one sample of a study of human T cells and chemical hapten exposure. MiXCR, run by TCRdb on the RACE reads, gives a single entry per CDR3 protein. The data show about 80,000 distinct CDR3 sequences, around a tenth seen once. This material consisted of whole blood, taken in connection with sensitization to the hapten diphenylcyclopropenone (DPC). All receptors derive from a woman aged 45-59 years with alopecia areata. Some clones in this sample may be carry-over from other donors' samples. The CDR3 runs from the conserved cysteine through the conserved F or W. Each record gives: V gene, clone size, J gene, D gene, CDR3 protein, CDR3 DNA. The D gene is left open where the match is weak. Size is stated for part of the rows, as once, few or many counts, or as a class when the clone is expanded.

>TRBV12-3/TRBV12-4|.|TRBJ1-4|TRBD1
CASKIRDSFLKLFF
TGTGCCAGCAAAATCCGGGACAGTTTCCTGAAACTGTTTTTT
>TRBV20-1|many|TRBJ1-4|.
CSARVGNSEKLFF
TGCAGTGCTAGAGTAGGGAATTCTGAAAAACTGTTTTTT
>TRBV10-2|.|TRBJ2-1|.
CASSGGNEQFF
TGCGCCAGCAGTGGCGGTAATGAGCAGTTCTTC
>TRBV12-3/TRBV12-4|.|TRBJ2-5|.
CASSKRQRTGETQYF
TGTGCCAGCAGTAAACGTCAGAGGACGGGAGAGACCCAGTACTTC
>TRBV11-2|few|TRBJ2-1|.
CASSLDPGREFF
TGTGCCAGCAGCTTAGATCCGGGGCGAGAGTTCTTC
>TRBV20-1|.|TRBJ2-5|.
CSASQGPASLETQYF
TGCAGTGCTAGCCAGGGACCCGCGAGTCTGGAGACCCAGTACTTC
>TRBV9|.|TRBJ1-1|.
CASSQHRNTEAFF
TGTGCCAGCAGCCAGCACAGAAACACTGAAGCTTTCTTT
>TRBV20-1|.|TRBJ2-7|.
CSAHDPGRSSYEQYF
TGCAGTGCTCACGACCCGGGACGGAGCTCCTACGAGCAGTACTTC
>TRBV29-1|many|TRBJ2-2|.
CSAARHQGLGNTGELFF
TGCAGCGCCGCGCGACACCAAGGATTGGGAAACACCGGGGAGCTGTTTTTT
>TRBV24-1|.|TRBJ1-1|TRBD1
CATSTGGSTEAFF
TGTGCCACCAGTACAGGGGGAAGCACTGAAGCTTTCTTT
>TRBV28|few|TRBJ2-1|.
CASSLLRHEQFF
TGTGCCAGCAGTTTACTCCGGCATGAGCAGTTCTTC
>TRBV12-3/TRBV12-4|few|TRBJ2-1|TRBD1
CASRRSGQGAYNEQFF
TGTGCCAGCAGACGGTCGGGACAGGGAGCCTACAATGAGCAGTTCTTC
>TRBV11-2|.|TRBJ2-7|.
CASSPPWGTAGVREQYF
TGTGCCAGCAGCCCCCCGTGGGGTACGGCGGGCGTCCGAGAGCAGTACTTC
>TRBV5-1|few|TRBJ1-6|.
CASSPDGRDNSPLHF
TGCGCCAGCAGCCCGGATGGTAGGGACAATTCACCCCTCCACTTT
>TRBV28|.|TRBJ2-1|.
CASSSREQFF
TGTGCCAGCAGTTCCCGCGAGCAGTTCTTC
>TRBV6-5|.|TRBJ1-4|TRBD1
CASSIGQGRGEKLFF
TGTGCCAGCAGTATCGGACAGGGGAGAGGCGAAAAACTGTTTTTT
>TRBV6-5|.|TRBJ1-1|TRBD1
CASSYWGQGNTEAFF
TGTGCCAGCAGTTACTGGGGACAGGGGAACACTGAAGCTTTCTTT
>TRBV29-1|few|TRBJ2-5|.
CSVEDGMETQYF
TGCAGCGTTGAAGATGGGATGGAGACCCAGTACTTC
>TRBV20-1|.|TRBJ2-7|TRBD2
CSARERTSGICEQYF
TGCAGTGCTAGAGAAAGGACTAGCGGGATTTGCGAGCAGTACTTC
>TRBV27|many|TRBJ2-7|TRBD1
CASSWDRDYEQYF
TGTGCCAGCAGTTGGGACAGGGACTACGAGCAGTACTTC
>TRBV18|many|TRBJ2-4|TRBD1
CASSPTGGAKNIQYF
TGTGCCAGCTCACCCACAGGGGGCGCAAAAAACATTCAGTACTTC
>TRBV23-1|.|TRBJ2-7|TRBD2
CAGEGGYEQYF
TGCGCAGGAGAGGGAGGGTACGAGCAGTACTTC
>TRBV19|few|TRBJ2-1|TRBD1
CASSPRTGVYNEQFF
TGTGCCAGTAGTCCGCGGACAGGGGTATACAATGAGCAGTTCTTC
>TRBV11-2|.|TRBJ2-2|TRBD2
CASSLGLAGRDGELFF
TGTGCCAGCAGCTTGGGGCTAGCGGGAAGGGACGGGGAGCTGTTTTTT
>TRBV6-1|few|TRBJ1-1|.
CASGRLVAMNTEAFF
TGTGCCAGCGGGCGGCTTGTAGCCATGAACACTGAAGCTTTCTTT
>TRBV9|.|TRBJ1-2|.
CASSVGPNSGYTF
TGTGCCAGCAGCGTGGGGCCTAACTCTGGCTACACCTTC
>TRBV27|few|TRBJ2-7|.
CASSFRGILGEQYF
TGTGCCAGCAGTTTCAGGGGTATCCTCGGCGAGCAGTACTTC
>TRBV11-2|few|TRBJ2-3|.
CASSLEWSTDTQYF
TGTGCCAGCAGCTTAGAATGGAGCACAGATACGCAGTATTTT
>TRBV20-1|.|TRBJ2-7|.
CSAGASTYEQYF
TGCAGTGCCGGCGCATCTACTTACGAGCAGTACTTC
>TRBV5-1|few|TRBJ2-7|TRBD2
CASSLTSGKTYEQYF
TGCGCCAGCAGCTTAACTAGCGGTAAGACCTACGAGCAGTACTTC
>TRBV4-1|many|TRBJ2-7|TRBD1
CASSGQGFGEQYF
TGCGCCAGCAGCGGACAGGGATTCGGCGAGCAGTACTTC
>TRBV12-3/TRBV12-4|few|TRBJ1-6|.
CASSENGGSPLHF
TGTGCCAGCAGTGAGAATGGGGGTTCACCCCTCCACTTT
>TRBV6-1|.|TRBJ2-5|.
CASSRDVEGVTQYF
TGTGCCAGCAGTAGGGACGTCGAGGGGGTGACCCAGTACTTC
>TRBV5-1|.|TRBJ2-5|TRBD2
CASSLGLAPETQYF
TGCGCCAGCAGCCTAGGACTAGCCCCAGAGACCCAGTACTTC
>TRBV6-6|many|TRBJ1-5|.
CASRVSGVSNQPQHF
TGTGCCAGCAGGGTATCTGGGGTGAGCAATCAGCCCCAGCATTTT
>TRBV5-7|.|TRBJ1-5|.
CASSSMGPQHF
TGTGCCAGCAGCTCCATGGGGCCCCAGCATTTT
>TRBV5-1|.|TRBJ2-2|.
CASSLADRDTGELFF
TGCGCCAGCAGCTTGGCGGACCGGGACACCGGGGAGCTGTTTTTT
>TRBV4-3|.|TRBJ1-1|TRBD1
CASSQAGTGTEAFF
TGCGCCAGCAGCCAAGCGGGGACAGGGACTGAAGCTTTCTTT
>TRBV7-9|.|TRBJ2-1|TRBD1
CASRLRDSEVWPQFF
TGTGCCAGCAGACTCAGGGACAGCGAGGTTTGGCCGCAGTTCTTC
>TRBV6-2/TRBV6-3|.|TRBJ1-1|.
CASSPPWDTEAFF
TGTGCCAGCTCCCCTCCGTGGGACACTGAAGCTTTCTTT
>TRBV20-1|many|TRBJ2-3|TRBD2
CSATHGGGSTDTQYF
TGCAGTGCTACCCATGGCGGGGGAAGCACAGATACGCAGTATTTT
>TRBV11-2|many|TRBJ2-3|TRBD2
CASSPSPGLATDTQYF
TGTGCCAGCAGTCCTTCGCCGGGACTAGCAACAGATACGCAGTATTTT
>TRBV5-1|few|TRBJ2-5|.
CASRDDLQETQYF
TGCGCCAGCAGGGATGATTTACAAGAGACCCAGTACTTC